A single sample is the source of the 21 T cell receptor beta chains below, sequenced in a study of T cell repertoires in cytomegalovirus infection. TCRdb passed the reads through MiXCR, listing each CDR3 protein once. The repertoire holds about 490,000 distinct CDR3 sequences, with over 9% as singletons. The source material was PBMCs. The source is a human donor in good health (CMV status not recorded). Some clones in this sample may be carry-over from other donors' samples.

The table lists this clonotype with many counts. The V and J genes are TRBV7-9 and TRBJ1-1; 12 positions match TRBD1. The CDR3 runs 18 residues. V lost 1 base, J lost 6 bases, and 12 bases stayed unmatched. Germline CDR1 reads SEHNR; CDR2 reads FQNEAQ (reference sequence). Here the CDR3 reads CASSLGPGQGARRPEAFF. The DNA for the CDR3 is TGTGCCAGCAGCTTAGGTCCGGGACAGGGGGCTAGGAGGCCTGAAGCTTTCTTT.

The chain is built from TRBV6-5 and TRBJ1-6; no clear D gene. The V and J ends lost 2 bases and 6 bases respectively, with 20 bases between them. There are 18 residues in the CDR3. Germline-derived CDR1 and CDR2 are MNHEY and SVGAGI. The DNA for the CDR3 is TGTGCCAGCAGTTACGGGGTAGGCGGAAGGAGGATTAATTCACCCCTCCACTTT. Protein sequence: CASSYGVGGRRINSPLHF.

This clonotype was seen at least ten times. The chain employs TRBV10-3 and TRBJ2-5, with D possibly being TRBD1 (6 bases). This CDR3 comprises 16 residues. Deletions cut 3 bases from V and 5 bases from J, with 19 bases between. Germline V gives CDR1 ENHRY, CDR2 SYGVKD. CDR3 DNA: TGTGCCATCAGTGACCTGGGGCAGGGGCAAGGGGAGACCCAGTACTTC. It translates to CAISDLGQGQGETQYF.

CDR3 nucleotide sequence: TGTGCCAGCAGCCGGTTACATGGGGACACCGGGGAGCTGTTTTTT. Translation: CASSRLHGDTGELFF. The chain combines TRBV3-1 with TRBJ2-2; D is ambiguous. Germline lookup yields CDR1 LGHDT and CDR2 YNNKEL (reference sequence). Trimming took 4 bases from V and 3 from J, leaving 12 bases between them. The CDR3 covers 15 residues.

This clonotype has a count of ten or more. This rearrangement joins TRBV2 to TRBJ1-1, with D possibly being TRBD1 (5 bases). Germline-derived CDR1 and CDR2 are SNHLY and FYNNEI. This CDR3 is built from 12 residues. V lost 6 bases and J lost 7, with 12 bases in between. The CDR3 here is CASRETAVEAFF. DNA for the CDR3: TGTGCCAGCAGGGAGACAGCGGTTGAAGCTTTCTTT. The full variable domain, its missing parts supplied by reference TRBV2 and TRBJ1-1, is EPEVTQTPSHQVTQMGQEVILRCVPISNHLYFYWYRQILGQKVEFLVSFYNNEISEKSEIFDDQFSVERPDGSNFTLKIRSTKLEDSAMYFCASRETAVEAFFGQGTRLTVV.

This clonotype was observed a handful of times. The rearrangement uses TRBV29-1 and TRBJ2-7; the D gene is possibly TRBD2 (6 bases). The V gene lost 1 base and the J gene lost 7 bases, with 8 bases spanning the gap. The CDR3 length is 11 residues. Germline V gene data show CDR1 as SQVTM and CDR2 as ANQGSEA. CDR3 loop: CSVEGREEQYF. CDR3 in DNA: TGCAGCGTTGAAGGGAGGGAGGAGCAGTACTTC.

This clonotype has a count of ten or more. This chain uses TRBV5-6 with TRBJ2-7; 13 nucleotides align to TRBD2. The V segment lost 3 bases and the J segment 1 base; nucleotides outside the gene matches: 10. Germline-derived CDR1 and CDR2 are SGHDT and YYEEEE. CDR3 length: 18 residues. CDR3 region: CASSSPGLAGILSYEQYF. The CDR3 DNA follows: TGTGCCAGCAGCTCGCCGGGACTAGCGGGAATCCTATCCTACGAGCAGTACTTC.

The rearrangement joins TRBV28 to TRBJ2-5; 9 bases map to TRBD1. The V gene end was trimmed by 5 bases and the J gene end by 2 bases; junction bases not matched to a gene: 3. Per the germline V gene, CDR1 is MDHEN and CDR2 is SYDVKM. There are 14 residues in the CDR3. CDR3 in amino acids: CASSHRGLQETQYF. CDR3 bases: TGTGCCAGCAGTCACAGGGGGCTTCAAGAGACCCAGTACTTC.

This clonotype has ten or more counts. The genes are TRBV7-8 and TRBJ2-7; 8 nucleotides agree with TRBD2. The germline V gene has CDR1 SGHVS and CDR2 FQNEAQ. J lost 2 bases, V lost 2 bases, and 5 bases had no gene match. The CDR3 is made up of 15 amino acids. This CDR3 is CASSLFTSGPYEQYF. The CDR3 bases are TGTGCCAGCAGCTTATTCACTAGCGGACCCTACGAGCAGTACTTC.

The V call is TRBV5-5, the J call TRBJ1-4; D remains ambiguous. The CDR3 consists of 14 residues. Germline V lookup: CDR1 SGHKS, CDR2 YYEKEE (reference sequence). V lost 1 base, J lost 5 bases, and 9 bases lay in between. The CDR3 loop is CASSLLGINEKLFF. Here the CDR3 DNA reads TGTGCCAGCAGCTTGCTAGGAATCAATGAAAAACTGTTTTTT.

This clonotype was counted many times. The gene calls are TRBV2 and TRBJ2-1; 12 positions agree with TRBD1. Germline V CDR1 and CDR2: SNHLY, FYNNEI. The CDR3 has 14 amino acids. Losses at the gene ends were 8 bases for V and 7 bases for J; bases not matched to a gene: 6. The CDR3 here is CASAGTGGRNEQFF. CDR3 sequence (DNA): TGTGCCAGCGCCGGGACAGGGGGCCGAAATGAGCAGTTCTTC.

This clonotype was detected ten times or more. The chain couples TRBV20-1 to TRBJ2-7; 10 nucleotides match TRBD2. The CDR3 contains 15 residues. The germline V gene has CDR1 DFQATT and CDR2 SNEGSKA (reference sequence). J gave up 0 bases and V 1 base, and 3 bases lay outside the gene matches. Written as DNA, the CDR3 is TGCAGTGCTAGAGCCGTAGCGGGGGGCTCCTACGAGCAGTACTTC. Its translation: CSARAVAGGSYEQYF.

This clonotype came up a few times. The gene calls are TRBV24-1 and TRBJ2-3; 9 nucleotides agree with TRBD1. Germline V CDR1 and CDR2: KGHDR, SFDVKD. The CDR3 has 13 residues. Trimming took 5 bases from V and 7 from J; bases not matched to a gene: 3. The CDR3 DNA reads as TGTGCCACCAGTGGACAGGGGGTGAATACGCAGTATTTT. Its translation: CATSGQGVNTQYF.

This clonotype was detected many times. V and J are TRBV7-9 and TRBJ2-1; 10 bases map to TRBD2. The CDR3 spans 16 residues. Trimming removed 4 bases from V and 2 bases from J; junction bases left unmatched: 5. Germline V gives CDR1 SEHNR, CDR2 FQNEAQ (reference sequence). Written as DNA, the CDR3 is TGTGCCAGCAGCTCTACTAGCGGGGTGGCCTACAATGAGCAGTTCTTC. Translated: CASSSTSGVAYNEQFF.

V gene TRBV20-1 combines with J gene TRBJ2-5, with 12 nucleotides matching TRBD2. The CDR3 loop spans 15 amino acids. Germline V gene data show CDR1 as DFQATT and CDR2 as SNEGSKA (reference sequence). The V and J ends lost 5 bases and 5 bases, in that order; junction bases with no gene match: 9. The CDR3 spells CSAPPTSGRLETQYF. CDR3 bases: TGCAGTGCTCCCCCGACTAGCGGGAGACTTGAGACCCAGTACTTC.

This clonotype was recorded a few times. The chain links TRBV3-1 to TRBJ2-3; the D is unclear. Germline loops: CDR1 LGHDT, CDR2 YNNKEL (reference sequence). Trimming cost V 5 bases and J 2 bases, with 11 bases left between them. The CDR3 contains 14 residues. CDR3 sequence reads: CASSGPWFTDTQYF. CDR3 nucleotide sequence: TGTGCCAGCAGCGGCCCGTGGTTCACAGATACGCAGTATTTT.

The CDR3 protein is CASSQVSGTEGYTF. In DNA, the CDR3 is TGTGCCAGCAGCCAAGTATCCGGGACGGAAGGCTACACCTTC. The genes are TRBV3-1 and TRBJ1-2; tentatively, D is TRBD1 (5 bases). The CDR3 is made up of 14 amino acids. Germline CDR1 is LGHDT and CDR2 is YNNKEL (reference sequence). The V gene lost 1 base and the J gene lost 8 bases, with 14 bases spanning the gap.

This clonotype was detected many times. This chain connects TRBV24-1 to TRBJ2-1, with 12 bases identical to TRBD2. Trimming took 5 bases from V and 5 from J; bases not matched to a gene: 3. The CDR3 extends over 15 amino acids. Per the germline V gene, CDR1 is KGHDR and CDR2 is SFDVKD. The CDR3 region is CATSAPSGRDNEQFF. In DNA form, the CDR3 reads TGTGCCACCAGTGCCCCTAGCGGGAGGGACAATGAGCAGTTCTTC.

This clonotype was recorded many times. The CDR3 sequence: CAISDKRDTQYF. DNA of the CDR3: TGTGCCATCAGTGATAAGAGGGATACGCAGTATTTT. This chain uses TRBV10-3 with TRBJ2-3; D not certain. Germline loops: CDR1 ENHRY, CDR2 SYGVKD. V was trimmed by 3 bases and J by 6 bases, leaving 7 bases between them. The CDR3 is made up of 12 amino acids.

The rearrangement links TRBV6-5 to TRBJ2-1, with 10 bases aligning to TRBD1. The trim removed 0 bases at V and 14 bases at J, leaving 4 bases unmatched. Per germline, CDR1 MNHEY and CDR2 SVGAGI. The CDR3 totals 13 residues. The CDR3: CASSYSDRGREFF. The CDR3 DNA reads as TGTGCCAGCAGTTACTCTGACAGGGGGCGGGAGTTCTTC.

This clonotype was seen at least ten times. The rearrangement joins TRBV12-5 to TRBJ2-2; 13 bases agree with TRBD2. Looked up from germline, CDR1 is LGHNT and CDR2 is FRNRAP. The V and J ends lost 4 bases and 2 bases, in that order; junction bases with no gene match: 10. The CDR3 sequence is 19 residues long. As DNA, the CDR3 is TGTGCTAGTGGTTCTCCATGGACTAGCGGGGGCGTTAACACCGGGGAGCTGTTTTTT. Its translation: CASGSPWTSGGVNTGELFF.